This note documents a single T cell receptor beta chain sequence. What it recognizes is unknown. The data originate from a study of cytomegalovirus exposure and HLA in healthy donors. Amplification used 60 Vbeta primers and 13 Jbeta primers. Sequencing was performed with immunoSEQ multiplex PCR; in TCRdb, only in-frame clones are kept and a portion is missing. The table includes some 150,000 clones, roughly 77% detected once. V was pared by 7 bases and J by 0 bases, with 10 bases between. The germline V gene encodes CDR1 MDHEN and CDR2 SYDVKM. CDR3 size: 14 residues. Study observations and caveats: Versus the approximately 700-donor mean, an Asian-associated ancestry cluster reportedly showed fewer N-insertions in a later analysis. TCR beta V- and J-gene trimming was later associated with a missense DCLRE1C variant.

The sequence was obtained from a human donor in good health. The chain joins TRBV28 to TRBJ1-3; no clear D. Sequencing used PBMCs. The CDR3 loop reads CASISPSSGNTIYF. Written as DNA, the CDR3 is TGTGCCAGCATCAGTCCTTCCTCTGGAAACACCATATATTTT.